This TCR beta chain emerged from a study of cytomegalovirus exposure and HLA in healthy donors. Study context: According to later analysis, the same platform produced the roughly 120 validation and under 700 first-cohort repertoires.

Among the 110 or so subjects of the validation cohort, separate from the roughly 670-subject first cohort, were the donors. Whole-study findings and limits: Specificity of a few CMV-associated chains for CMV antigens was verified in vitro. Rarity held for most TCR sequences, but there were some public TCRs that occurred in many donors.

Regarding this clone: Antigen unknown.

Germline V CDR1 and CDR2: SGHVS, FQNEAQ. Trimming cost V 5 bases and J 2 bases, with 16 bases left between them. CDR3 length: 16 residues. Assay used: immunoSEQ multiplex PCR; TCRdb lists only in-frame clones, some missing. The sample consists of about 110,000 clones, about 90% of them appearing once. The sample taken for sequencing was PBMCs. This clonotype was obtained from a young woman in good health and CMV-seronegative. J is TRBJ1-5 and V is TRBV7-8; tentatively, D is TRBD1 (5 bases). CDR3 in amino acids: CASSLNTGEGNQPQHF. In DNA, the CDR3 is TGTGCCAGCAGCCTCAACACAGGAGAGGGCAATCAGCCCCAGCATTTT.